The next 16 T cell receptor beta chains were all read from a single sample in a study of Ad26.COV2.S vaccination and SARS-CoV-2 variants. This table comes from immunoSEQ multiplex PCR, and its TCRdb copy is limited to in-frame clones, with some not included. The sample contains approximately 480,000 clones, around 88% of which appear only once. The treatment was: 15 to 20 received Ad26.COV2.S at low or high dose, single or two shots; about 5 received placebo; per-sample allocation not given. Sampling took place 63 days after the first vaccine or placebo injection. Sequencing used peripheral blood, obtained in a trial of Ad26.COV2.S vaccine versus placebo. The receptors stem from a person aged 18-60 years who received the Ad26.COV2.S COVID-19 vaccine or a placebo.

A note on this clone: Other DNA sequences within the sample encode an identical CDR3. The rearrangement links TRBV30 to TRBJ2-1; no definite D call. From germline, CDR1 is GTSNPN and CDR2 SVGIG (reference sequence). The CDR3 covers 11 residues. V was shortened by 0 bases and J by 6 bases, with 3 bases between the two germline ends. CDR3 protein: CAWSVANEQFF. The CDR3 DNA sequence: TGTGCCTGGAGTGTAGCCAATGAGCAGTTCTTC.

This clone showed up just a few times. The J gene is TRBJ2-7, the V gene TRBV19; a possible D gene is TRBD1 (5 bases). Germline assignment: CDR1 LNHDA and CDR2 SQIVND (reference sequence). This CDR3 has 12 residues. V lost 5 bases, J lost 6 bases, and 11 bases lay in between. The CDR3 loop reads CASSFRVGEQYF. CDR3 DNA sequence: TGTGCCAGTAGTTTCAGGGTAGGCGAGCAGTACTTC.

In nucleotides, the CDR3 is TGTGCCAGCAGCTTTAGCCCGAATGAAAAACTGTTTTTT. As protein: CASSFSPNEKLFF. J is TRBJ1-4 and V is TRBV7-8; D is unresolved. The CDR3 consists of 13 residues. Per the germline V gene, CDR1 is SGHVS and CDR2 is FQNEAQ. Trimming removed 3 bases from V and 5 bases from J, with 7 bases in between.

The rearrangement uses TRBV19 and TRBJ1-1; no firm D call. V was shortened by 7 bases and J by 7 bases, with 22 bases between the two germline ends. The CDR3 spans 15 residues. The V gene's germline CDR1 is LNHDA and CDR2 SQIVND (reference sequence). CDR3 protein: CASIEGLFGVGEAFF. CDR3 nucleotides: TGTGCCAGTATTGAAGGACTATTCGGTGTCGGTGAAGCTTTCTTT.

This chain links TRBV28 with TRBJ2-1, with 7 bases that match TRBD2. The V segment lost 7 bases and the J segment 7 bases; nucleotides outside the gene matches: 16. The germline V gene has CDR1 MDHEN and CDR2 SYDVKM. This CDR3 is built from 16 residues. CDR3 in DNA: TGTGCCAGCAAAAAAAAATTGGGGAGGGAGGGGAATGAGCAGTTCTTC. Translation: CASKKKLGREGNEQFF.

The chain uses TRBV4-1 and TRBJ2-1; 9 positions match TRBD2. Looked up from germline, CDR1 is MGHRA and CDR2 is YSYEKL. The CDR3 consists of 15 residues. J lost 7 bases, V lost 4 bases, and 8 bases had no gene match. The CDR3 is CASSPRLAVWNEQFF. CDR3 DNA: TGCGCCAGCAGCCCGCGACTAGCGGTTTGGAATGAGCAGTTCTTC.

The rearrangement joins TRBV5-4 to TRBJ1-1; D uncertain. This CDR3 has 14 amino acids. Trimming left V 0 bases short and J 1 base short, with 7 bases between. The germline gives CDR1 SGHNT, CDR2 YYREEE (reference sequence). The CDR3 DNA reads TGTGCCAGCAGCTTGGACCCGGGGAACACTGAAGCTTTCTTT. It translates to CASSLDPGNTEAFF. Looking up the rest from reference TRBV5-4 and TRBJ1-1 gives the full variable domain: ETGVTQSPTHLIKTRGQQVTLRCSSQSGHNTVSWYQQALGQGPQFIFQYYREEENGRGNFPPRFSGLQFPNYSSELNVNALELDDSALYLCASSLDPGNTEAFFGQGTRLTVV.

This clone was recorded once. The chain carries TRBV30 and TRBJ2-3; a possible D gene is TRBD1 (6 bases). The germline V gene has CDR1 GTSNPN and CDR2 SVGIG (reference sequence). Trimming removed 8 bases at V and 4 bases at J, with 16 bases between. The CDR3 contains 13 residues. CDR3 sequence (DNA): TGTGCCCGCACCACAGGGAGCGCAGATACGCAGTATTTT. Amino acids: CARTTGSADTQYF. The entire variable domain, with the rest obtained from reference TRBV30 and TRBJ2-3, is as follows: SQTIHQWPATLVQPVGSPLSLECTVEGTSNPNLYWYRQAAGRGLQLLFYSVGIGQISSEVPQNLSASRPQDRQFILSSKKLLLSDSGFYLCARTTGSADTQYFGPGTRLTVL.

The CDR3 region has the DNA TGTGCCAGCAGTGAGGCCGGCCTGCGACCGTATGGCTACACCTTC. This sequence encodes CASSEAGLRPYGYTF. The chain uses TRBV6-1 and TRBJ1-2; D not certain. Germline V lookup: CDR1 MNHNS, CDR2 SASEGT. The V gene lost 3 bases and the J gene lost 5 bases, with 16 bases spanning the gap. The length of the CDR3 is 15 residues.

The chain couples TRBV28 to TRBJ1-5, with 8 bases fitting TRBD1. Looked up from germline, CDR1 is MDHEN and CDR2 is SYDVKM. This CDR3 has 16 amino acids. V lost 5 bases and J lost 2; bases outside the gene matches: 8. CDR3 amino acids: CASSTRTGLGNQPQHF. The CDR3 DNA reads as TGTGCCAGCAGTACCCGGACAGGGTTGGGCAATCAGCCCCAGCATTTT. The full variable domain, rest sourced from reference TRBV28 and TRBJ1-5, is DVKVTQSSRYLVKRTGEKVFLECVQDMDHENMFWYRQDPGLGLRLIYFSYDVKMKEKGDIPEGYSVSREKKERFSLILESASTNQTSMYLCASSTRTGLGNQPQHFGDGTRLSIL.

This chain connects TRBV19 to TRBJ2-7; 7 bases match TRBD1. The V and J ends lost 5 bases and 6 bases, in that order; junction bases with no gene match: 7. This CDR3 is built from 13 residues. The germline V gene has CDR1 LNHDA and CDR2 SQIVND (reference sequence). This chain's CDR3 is CASSPTGQGEQYF. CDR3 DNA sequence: TGTGCCAGTAGTCCGACAGGGCAGGGCGAGCAGTACTTC. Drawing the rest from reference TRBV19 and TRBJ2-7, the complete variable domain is DGGITQSPKYLFRKEGQNVTLSCEQNLNHDAMYWYRQDPGQGLRLIYYSQIVNDFQKGDIAEGYSVSREKKESFPLTVTSAQKNPTAFYLCASSPTGQGEQYFGPGTRLTVT.

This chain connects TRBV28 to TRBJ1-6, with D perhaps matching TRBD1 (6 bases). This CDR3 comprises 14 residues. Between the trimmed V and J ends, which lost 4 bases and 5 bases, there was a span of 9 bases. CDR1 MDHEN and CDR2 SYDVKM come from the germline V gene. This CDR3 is CASSWGRNNSPLHF. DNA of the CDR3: TGTGCCAGCAGTTGGGGGCGAAATAATTCACCCCTCCACTTT.

The CDR3 DNA follows: TGTGCCACCAGCAGAGAAGCGCCAGGGAGTCAGCCCCAGCATTTT. It translates to CATSREAPGSQPQHF. The chain links TRBV15 to TRBJ1-5; D is perhaps TRBD1 (5 bases). Germline CDR1 LNHNV, CDR2 YYDKDF (reference sequence). This CDR3 spans 15 amino acids. Trimming took 0 bases from V and 6 from J, leaving 12 bases between them.

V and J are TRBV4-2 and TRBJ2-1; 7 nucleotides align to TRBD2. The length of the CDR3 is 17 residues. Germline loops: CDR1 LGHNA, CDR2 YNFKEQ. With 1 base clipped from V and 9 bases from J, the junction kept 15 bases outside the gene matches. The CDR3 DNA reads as TGTGCCAGCAGCCAAGTTCCCTTCGGCGGGGGAGAGGGTGAGCAGTTCTTC. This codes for CASSQVPFGGGEGEQFF.

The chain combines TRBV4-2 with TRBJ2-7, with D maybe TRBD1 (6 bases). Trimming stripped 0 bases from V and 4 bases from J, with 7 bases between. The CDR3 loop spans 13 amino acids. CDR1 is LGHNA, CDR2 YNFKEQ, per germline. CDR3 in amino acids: CASSQETGYEQYF. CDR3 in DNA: TGTGCCAGCAGCCAAGAAACAGGGTACGAGCAGTACTTC.

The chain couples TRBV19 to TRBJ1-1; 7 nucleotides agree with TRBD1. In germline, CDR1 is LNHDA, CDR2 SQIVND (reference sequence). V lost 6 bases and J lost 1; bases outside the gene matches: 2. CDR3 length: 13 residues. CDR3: CASRQGTNTEAFF. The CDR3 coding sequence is TGTGCCAGTAGACAGGGGACGAACACTGAAGCTTTCTTT.